Following are 10 T cell receptor beta chains from one sample sequenced in a study of T cell clones after liver transplantation. Some clones are missing from TCRdb's copy, which holds only in-frame ones; the method was immunoSEQ multiplex PCR. The profile shows around 100,000 clones, about 80% of them singletons. The input for sequencing was CD4+ T cells from blood, taken around 50 months after liver transplant. Receptors originate from a human patient who received a liver transplant. The graft donor may have given rise to some T cells.

The gene calls are TRBV29-1 and TRBJ1-3; no clear D gene. There are 16 residues in the CDR3. Per the germline V gene, CDR1 is SQVTM and CDR2 is ANQGSEA. V was cut by 0 bases and J by 1 base, with 13 bases left in between. CDR3 DNA: TGCAGCGTTGAAGATCCGTGGGGAGATTCTGGAAACACCATATATTTT. Amino acids: CSVEDPWGDSGNTIYF.

This chain uses TRBV5-1 with TRBJ2-2; no reliable D call. The germline V gene has CDR1 SGHRS and CDR2 YFSETQ. Trimming left V 7 bases short and J 1 base short, with 11 bases between. The CDR3 is 14 residues long. CDR3 bases: TGCGCCAGCTCGGTAGCAGGGAACACCGGGGAGCTGTTTTTT. This translates into CASSVAGNTGELFF.

The rearrangement links TRBV7-9 to TRBJ1-5, with D maybe TRBD1 (6 bases). The V gene lost 5 bases and the J gene lost 5 bases, with 13 bases spanning the gap. The CDR3 has 14 residues. The germline CDR1 and CDR2 sequences are SEHNR and FQNEAQ (reference sequence). CDR3 in amino acids: CASSLGRGDQPQHF. CDR3 DNA: TGTGCCAGCAGCCTAGGGAGGGGGGATCAGCCCCAGCATTTT.

This chain joins TRBV4-2 and TRBJ2-5; 12 bases fit TRBD2. The CDR3 length is 16 residues. CDR1 and CDR2 (germline): LGHNA, YNFKEQ. The J segment lost 2 bases and the V segment lost 3 bases, leaving 4 bases of the junction unmatched. The CDR3 DNA is TGTGCCAGCAGCCATGCCGGGACTAGCGGGCAAGAGACCCAGTACTTC. Its protein product is CASSHAGTSGQETQYF.

The chain has TRBV7-9 and TRBJ1-4, with D perhaps TRBD1 (6 bases). The CDR3 is made up of 14 amino acids. Germline-derived CDR1 and CDR2 are SEHNR and FQNEAQ (reference sequence). V lost 6 bases, J lost 5 bases, and 13 bases lay in between. CDR3 sequence (DNA): TGTGCCAGCAGGCTAGGAGGGGGGAATGAAAAACTGTTTTTT. This sequence encodes CASRLGGGNEKLFF.

V gene TRBV29-1 combines with J gene TRBJ1-1; 7 bases align to TRBD1. This CDR3 is 14 amino acids long. Germline V lookup: CDR1 SQVTM, CDR2 ANQGSEA. Trimming cost V 5 bases and J 3 bases; bases outside gene matches: 9. CDR3 in amino acids: CSVFRGGTDTEAFF. The CDR3 DNA reads as TGCAGCGTTTTCCGGGGTGGGACAGACACTGAAGCTTTCTTT.

The V call is TRBV4-1, the J call TRBJ2-7; 10 nucleotides agree with TRBD1. This CDR3 is built from 17 residues. V dropped 0 bases and J dropped 0; count of bases not matched to a gene: 5. Germline V gene data show CDR1 as MGHRA and CDR2 as YSYEKL. The CDR3 sequence is CASSQERDRGFSYEQYF. The CDR3, as DNA: TGCGCCAGCAGCCAAGAGCGGGACAGGGGTTTCTCCTACGAGCAGTACTTC.

This chain connects TRBV5-1 to TRBJ1-4; D is unresolved. This CDR3 is 13 amino acids long. CDR1 is SGHRS, CDR2 YFSETQ, per germline. V was trimmed by 2 bases and J by 4 bases, leaving 6 bases between them. The chain's CDR3 is CASSLDLNEKLFF. The CDR3 DNA sequence: TGCGCCAGCAGCTTAGACCTTAATGAAAAACTGTTTTTT. Full variable domain (missing parts from reference TRBV5-1 and TRBJ1-4): KAGVTQTPRYLIKTRGQQVTLSCSPISGHRSVSWYQQTPGQGLQFLFEYFSETQRNKGNFPGRFSGRQFSNSRSEMNVSTLELGDSALYLCASSLDLNEKLFFGSGTQLSVL.

The gene calls are TRBV4-1 and TRBJ1-6; 12 nucleotides line up with TRBD1. V shed 1 base and J 6 bases; nucleotides not matched to a gene: 4. The V gene's germline CDR1 is MGHRA and CDR2 YSYEKL. The CDR3 sequence is 17 residues long. The chain's CDR3 is CASSQAGQGASNSPLHF. DNA of the CDR3: TGCGCCAGCAGCCAAGCGGGACAGGGGGCCTCTAATTCACCCCTCCACTTT.

This clone has just a few counts. The rearrangement uses TRBV29-1 and TRBJ2-5; D might be TRBD1 or TRBD2, each matching 6 bases. V was shortened by 4 bases and J by 5 bases, with 17 bases between the two germline ends. The CDR3 has 14 residues. Germline CDR1 reads SQVTM; CDR2 reads ANQGSEA. DNA of the CDR3: TGCAGCGTTGGTGGGGGGCGCGGTTCGGAGACCCAGTACTTC. Translating it yields CSVGGGRGSETQYF. The full variable domain, rest sourced from reference TRBV29-1 and TRBJ2-5, is SAVISQKPSRDICQRGTSLTIQCQVDSQVTMMFWYRQQPGQSLTLIATANQGSEATYESGFVIDKFPISRPNLTFSTLTVSNMSPEDSSIYLCSVGGGRGSETQYFGPGTRLLVL.